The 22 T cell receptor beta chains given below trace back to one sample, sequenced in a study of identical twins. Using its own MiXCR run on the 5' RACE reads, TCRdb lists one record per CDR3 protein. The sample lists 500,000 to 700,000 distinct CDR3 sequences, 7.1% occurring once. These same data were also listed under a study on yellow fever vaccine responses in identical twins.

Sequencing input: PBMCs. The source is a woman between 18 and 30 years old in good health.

CDR3 in amino acids: CASSQGLAGGSSYEQYF. CDR3 nucleotide sequence: TGCGCCAGCAGCCAAGGGCTAGCGGGAGGGTCCTCCTACGAGCAGTACTTC. The chain couples TRBV4-1 to TRBJ2-7, with 12 bases identical to TRBD2. The CDR3 has 17 amino acids. The junction had 4 bases not matched to a gene; V was cut back by 1 base and J by 0 bases. Germline CDR1 and CDR2: MGHRA and YSYEKL.

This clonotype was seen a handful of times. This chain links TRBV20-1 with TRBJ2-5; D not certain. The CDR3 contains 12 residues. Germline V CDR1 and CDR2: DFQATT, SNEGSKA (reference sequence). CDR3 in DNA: TGCAGCGCCGAGGACCACCAAGAGACCCAGTACTTC. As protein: CSAEDHQETQYF.

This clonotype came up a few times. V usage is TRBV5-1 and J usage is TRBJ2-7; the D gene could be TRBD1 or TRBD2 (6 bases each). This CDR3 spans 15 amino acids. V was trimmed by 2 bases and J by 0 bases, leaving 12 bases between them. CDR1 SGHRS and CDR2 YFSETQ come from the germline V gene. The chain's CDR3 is CASSFGGQYSYEQYF. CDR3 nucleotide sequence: TGCGCCAGCAGCTTCGGGGGCCAATACTCCTACGAGCAGTACTTC. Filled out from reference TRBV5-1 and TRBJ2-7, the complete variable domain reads KAGVTQTPRYLIKTRGQQVTLSCSPISGHRSVSWYQQTPGQGLQFLFEYFSETQRNKGNFPGRFSGRQFSNSRSEMNVSTLELGDSALYLCASSFGGQYSYEQYFGPGTRLTVT.

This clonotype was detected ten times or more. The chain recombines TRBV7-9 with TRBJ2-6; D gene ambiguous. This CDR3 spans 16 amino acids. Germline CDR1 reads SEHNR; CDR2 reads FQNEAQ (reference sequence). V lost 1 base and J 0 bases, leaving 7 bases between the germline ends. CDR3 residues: CASSLVFGSGANVLTF. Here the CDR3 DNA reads TGTGCCAGCAGCTTAGTGTTTGGCTCTGGGGCCAACGTCCTGACTTTC.

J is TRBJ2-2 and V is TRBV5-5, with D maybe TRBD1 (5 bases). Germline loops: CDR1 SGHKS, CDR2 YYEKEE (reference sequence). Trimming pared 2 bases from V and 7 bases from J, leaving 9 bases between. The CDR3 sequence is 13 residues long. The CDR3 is CASSFQGLGELFF. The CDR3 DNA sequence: TGTGCCAGCAGCTTTCAGGGCCTCGGGGAGCTGTTTTTT.

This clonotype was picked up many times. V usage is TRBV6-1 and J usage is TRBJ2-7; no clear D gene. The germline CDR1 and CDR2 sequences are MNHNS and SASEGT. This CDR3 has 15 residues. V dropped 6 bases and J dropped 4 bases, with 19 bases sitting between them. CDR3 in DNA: TGTGCCAGCAGAGCACAGTTCCCAGACCCTTACGAGCAGTACTTC. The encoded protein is CASRAQFPDPYEQYF.

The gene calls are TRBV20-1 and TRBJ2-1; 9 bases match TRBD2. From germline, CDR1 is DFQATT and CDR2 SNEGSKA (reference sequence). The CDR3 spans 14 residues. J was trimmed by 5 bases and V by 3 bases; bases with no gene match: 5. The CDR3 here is CSARGGRDHNEQFF. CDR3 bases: TGCAGTGCTAGGGGCGGGAGGGATCACAATGAGCAGTTCTTC.

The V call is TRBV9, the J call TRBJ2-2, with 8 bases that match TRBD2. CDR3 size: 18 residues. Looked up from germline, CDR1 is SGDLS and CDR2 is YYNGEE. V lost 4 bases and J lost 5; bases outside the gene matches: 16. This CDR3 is CASSSEEIAGKRTGELFF. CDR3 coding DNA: TGTGCCAGCAGCTCAGAGGAAATAGCGGGAAAGCGAACCGGGGAGCTGTTTTTT.

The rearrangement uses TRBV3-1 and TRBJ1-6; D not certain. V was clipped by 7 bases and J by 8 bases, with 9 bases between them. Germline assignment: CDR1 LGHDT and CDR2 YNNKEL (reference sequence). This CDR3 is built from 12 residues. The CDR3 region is CASISGDSPLHF. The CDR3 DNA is TGTGCCAGCATTTCAGGAGATTCACCCCTCCACTTT. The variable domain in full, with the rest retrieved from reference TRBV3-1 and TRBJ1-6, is DTAVSQTPKYLVTQMGNDKSIKCEQNLGHDTMYWYKQDSKKFLKIMFSYNNKELIINETVPNRFSPKSPDKAHLNLHINSLELGDSAVYFCASISGDSPLHFGNGTRLTVT.

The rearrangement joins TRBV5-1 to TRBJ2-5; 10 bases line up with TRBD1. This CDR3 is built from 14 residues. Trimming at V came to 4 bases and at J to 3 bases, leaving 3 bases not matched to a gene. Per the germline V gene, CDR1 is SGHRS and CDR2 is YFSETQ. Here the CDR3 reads CASSRGQGEETQYF. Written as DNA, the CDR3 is TGCGCCAGCAGCCGAGGACAGGGGGAAGAGACCCAGTACTTC.

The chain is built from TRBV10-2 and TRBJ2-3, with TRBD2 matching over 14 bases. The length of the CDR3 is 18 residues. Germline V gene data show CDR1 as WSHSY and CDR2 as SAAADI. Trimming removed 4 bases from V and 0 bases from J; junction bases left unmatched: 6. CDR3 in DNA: TGCGCCAGCAGTGGACTAGCGGGAGGGGGATTGAGCACAGATACGCAGTATTTT. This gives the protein CASSGLAGGGLSTDTQYF.

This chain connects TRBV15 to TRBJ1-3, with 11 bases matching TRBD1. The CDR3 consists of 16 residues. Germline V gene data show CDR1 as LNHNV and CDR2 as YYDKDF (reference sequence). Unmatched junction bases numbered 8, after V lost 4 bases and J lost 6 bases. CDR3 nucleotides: TGTGCCACCAGCAAGAGGACAGGGGGCTCCCCAAACACCATATATTTT. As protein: CATSKRTGGSPNTIYF.

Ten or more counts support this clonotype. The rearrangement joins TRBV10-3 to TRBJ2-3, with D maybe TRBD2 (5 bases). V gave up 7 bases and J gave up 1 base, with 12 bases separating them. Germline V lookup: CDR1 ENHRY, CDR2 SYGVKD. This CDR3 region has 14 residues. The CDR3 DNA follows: TGTGCCATCAAGAAACTAGAGGGCACAGATACGCAGTATTTT. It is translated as CAIKKLEGTDTQYF.

CDR3 residues: CASSQGPGLAAASSYNEQFF. The CDR3 nucleotides read TGCGCCAGCAGCCAGGGACCGGGACTAGCGGCGGCGAGCTCCTACAATGAGCAGTTCTTC. The J gene is TRBJ2-1, the V gene TRBV4-1, with 11 bases fitting TRBD2. CDR1 MGHRA and CDR2 YSYEKL come from the germline V gene. Unmatched junction bases numbered 13, after V lost 3 bases and J lost 0 bases. The CDR3 is made up of 20 amino acids.

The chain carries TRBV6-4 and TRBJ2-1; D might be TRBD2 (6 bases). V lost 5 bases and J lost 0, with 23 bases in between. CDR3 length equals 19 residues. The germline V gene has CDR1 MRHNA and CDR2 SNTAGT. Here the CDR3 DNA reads TGTGCCAGCAGTCTCGGAAGGGACTTCCCCTTAAGCTCCTACAATGAGCAGTTCTTC. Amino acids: CASSLGRDFPLSSYNEQFF.

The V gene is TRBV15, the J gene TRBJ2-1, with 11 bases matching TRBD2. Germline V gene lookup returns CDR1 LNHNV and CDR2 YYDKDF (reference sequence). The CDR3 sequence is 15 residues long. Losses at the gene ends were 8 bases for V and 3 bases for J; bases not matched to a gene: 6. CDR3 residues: CATSKTSGGYNEQFF. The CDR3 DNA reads TGTGCCACCTCTAAAACTAGCGGGGGCTACAATGAGCAGTTCTTC.

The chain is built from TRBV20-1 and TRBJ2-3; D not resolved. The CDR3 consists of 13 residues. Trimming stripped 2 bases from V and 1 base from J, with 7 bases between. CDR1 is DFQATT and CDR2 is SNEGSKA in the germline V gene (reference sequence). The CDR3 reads CSARSGRTDTQYF. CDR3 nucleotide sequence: TGCAGTGCTAGAAGTGGGCGCACAGATACGCAGTATTTT.

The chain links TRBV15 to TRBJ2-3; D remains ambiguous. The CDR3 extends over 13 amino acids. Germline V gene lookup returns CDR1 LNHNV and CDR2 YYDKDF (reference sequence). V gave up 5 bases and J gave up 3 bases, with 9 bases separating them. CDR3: CATSGRLTDTQYF. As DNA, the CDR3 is TGTGCCACCAGCGGAAGGCTGACAGATACGCAGTATTTT. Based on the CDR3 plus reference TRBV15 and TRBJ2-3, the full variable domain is DAMVIQNPRYQVTQFGKPVTLSCSQTLNHNVMYWYQQKSSQAPKLLFHYYDKDFNNEADTPDNFQSRRPNTSFCFLDIRSPGLGDTAMYLCATSGRLTDTQYFGPGTRLTVL.

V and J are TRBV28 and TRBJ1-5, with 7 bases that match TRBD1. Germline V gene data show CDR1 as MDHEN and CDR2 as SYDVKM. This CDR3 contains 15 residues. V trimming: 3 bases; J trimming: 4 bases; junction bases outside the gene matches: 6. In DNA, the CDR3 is TGTGCCAGCAGTTTCACAGGGGAGGGAAATCAGCCCCAGCATTTT. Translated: CASSFTGEGNQPQHF.

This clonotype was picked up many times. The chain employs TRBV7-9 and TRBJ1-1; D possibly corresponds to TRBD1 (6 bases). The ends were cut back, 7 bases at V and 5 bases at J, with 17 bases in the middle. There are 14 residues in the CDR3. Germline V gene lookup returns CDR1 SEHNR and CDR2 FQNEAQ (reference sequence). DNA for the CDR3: TGTGCCAGCACCAGAAACTACAGGGATACTGAAGCTTTCTTT. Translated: CASTRNYRDTEAFF.

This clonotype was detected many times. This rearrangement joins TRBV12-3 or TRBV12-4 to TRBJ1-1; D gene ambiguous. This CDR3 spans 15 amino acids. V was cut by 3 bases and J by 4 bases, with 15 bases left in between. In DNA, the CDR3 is TGTGCCAGCAGTTTTGATTGGGGTTTATTCACTGAAGCTTTCTTT. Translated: CASSFDWGLFTEAFF.

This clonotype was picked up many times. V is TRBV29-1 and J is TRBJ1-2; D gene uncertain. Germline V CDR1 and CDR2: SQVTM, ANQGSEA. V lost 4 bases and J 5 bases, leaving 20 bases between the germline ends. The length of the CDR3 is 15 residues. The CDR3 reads CSVASLSALRYGYTF. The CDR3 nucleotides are TGCAGCGTTGCAAGCTTGTCCGCGCTGAGGTATGGCTACACCTTC.